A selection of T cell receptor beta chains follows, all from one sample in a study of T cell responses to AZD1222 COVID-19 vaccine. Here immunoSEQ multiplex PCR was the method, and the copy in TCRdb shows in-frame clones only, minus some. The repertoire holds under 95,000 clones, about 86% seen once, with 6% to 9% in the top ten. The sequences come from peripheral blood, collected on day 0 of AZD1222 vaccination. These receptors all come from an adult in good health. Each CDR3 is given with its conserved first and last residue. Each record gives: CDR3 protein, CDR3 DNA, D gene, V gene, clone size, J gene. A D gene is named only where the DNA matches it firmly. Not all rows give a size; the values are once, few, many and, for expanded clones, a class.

CDR3: CASSSDGSYEQFF; DNA: TGCGCCAGCAGCTCTGATGGTAGCTATGAGCAGTTCTTC; D: -; V: TRBV5-1; size: -; J: TRBJ2-1
CDR3: CASELTGSGNTIYF; DNA: TGTGCTAGTGAGCTGACAGGGTCTGGAAACACCATATATTTT; D: TRBD1; V: TRBV12-5; size: -; J: TRBJ1-3
CDR3: CASTSAGGWHEQFF; DNA: TGTGCCAGCACTTCAGCGGGAGGGTGGCATGAGCAGTTCTTC; D: TRBD2; V: TRBV7-2; size: -; J: TRBJ2-1
CDR3: CASSYTQPNTEAFF; DNA: TGTGCCAGCAGTTACACACAGCCGAACACTGAAGCTTTCTTT; D: -; V: TRBV6-6; size: -; J: TRBJ1-1
CDR3: CATQGQGNQPQHF; DNA: TGTGCCACGCAGGGTCAGGGCAATCAGCCCCAGCATTTT; D: -; V: TRBV24-1; size: -; J: TRBJ1-5
CDR3: CASSQEWAKNIQYF; DNA: TGTGCCAGCTCCCAGGAGTGGGCCAAAAACATTCAGTACTTC; D: -; V: TRBV18; size: -; J: TRBJ2-4
CDR3: CATSRVQALQNEQFF; DNA: TGTGCCACCAGCAGAGTTCAGGCCCTCCAAAATGAGCAGTTCTTC; D: -; V: TRBV15; size: -; J: TRBJ2-1
CDR3: CAWGTGTSNQPQHF; DNA: TGTGCCTGGGGGACAGGGACCTCCAATCAGCCCCAGCATTTT; D: TRBD1; V: TRBV30; size: -; J: TRBJ1-5
CDR3: CASSLQAGRYEQYF; DNA: TGTGCCAGCAGCTTACAGGCAGGGCGCTACGAGCAGTACTTC; D: -; V: TRBV7-9; size: -; J: TRBJ2-7
CDR3: CASSVDYTYEQYF; DNA: TGTGCCAGTAGTGTGGACTATACCTACGAGCAGTACTTC; D: -; V: TRBV19; size: once; J: TRBJ2-7
CDR3: CASSLYQNTEAFF; DNA: TGTGCCAGCAGCTTATATCAGAACACTGAAGCTTTCTTT; D: -; V: TRBV7-3; size: -; J: TRBJ1-1
CDR3: CAWSVSALTDTQYF; DNA: TGTGCCTGGAGTGTATCAGCCTTGACAGATACGCAGTATTTT; D: -; V: TRBV30; size: -; J: TRBJ2-3
CDR3: CATRTGGSSPLHF; DNA: TGTGCCACCAGGACAGGGGGCAGTTCACCCCTCCACTTT; D: TRBD1; V: TRBV28; size: -; J: TRBJ1-6
CDR3: CASTPTGTNPEQYF; DNA: TGTGCCAGTACCCCGACAGGGACCAATCCCGAGCAGTACTTC; D: TRBD1; V: TRBV19; size: few; J: TRBJ2-7
CDR3: CASSPQLTGGSNIQYF; DNA: TGTGCCAGCTCACCACAGTTGACAGGGGGTAGTAACATTCAGTACTTC; D: TRBD1; V: TRBV18; size: -; J: TRBJ2-4
CDR3: CAWSPGKAKNIQYF; DNA: TGTGCCTGGAGTCCAGGGAAGGCCAAAAACATTCAGTACTTC; D: -; V: TRBV30; size: -; J: TRBJ2-4
CDR3: CASSPGTGGVNEQFF; DNA: TGCGCCAGCAGCCCCGGGACAGGGGGTGTAAATGAGCAGTTCTTC; D: TRBD1; V: TRBV10-1; size: few; J: TRBJ2-1
CDR3: CASSAITSGRGDEQFF; DNA: TGTGCCAGCAGTGCCATAACTAGCGGGAGGGGCGATGAGCAGTTCTTC; D: TRBD2; V: TRBV6-2/TRBV6-3; size: -; J: TRBJ2-1
CDR3: CASSVVRSGASYNEQFF; DNA: TGTGCCAGCAGCGTAGTGAGAAGCGGGGCGTCCTACAATGAGCAGTTCTTC; D: TRBD2; V: TRBV9; size: -; J: TRBJ2-1
CDR3: CATSRDKGFNEKLFF; DNA: TGTGCCACCAGCAGAGATAAGGGGTTCAATGAAAAACTGTTTTTT; D: -; V: TRBV15; size: -; J: TRBJ1-4
CDR3: CASSVARGTVSTEAFF; DNA: TGTGCCAGCAGTGTGGCTCGAGGTACGGTTAGCACTGAAGCTTTCTTT; D: -; V: TRBV6-2/TRBV6-3; size: few; J: TRBJ1-1
CDR3: CASSTREEAGMGTDTQYF; DNA: TGTGCCAGCAGTACCCGGGAGGAGGCGGGGATGGGCACAGATACGCAGTATTTT; D: TRBD2; V: TRBV28; size: -; J: TRBJ2-3
CDR3: CASSQVLANTEAFF; DNA: TGCGCCAGCAGCCAAGTGTTGGCGAACACTGAAGCTTTCTTT; D: -; V: TRBV4-3; size: -; J: TRBJ1-1
CDR3: CASAGQPNTEAFF; DNA: TGTGCCAGTGCGGGACAGCCGAACACTGAAGCTTTCTTT; D: TRBD1; V: TRBV19; size: -; J: TRBJ1-1
CDR3: CASSWTSGSQTQYF; DNA: TGTGCCAGCAGTTGGACTAGCGGGAGTCAGACCCAGTACTTC; D: TRBD2; V: TRBV27; size: -; J: TRBJ2-5
CDR3: CAGGGTHSNQPQHF; DNA: TGTGCCGGAGGGGGGACCCATTCTAATCAGCCCCAGCATTTT; D: -; V: TRBV19; size: -; J: TRBJ1-5
CDR3: CASSHGTGGSYTEAFF; DNA: TGTGCCAGCAGTCACGGGACAGGGGGGAGTTACACTGAAGCTTTCTTT; D: TRBD1; V: TRBV6-2/TRBV6-3; size: -; J: TRBJ1-1
CDR3: CASSLVEGNEAFF; DNA: TGTGCCAGCAGCTTAGTGGAAGGGAATGAAGCTTTCTTT; D: -; V: TRBV7-2; size: -; J: TRBJ1-1
CDR3: CASSLKIGGTEAFF; DNA: TGTGCCAGCAGCTTGAAGATAGGTGGCACTGAAGCTTTCTTT; D: -; V: TRBV7-2; size: -; J: TRBJ1-1
CDR3: CASSPLWGAVEGYTF; DNA: TGCGCCAGCAGCCCCCTCTGGGGGGCTGTGGAAGGCTACACCTTC; D: -; V: TRBV4-1; size: -; J: TRBJ1-2
CDR3: CASSLDGQGAPAAEFF; DNA: TGCGCCAGCAGCTTGGACGGACAGGGGGCGCCTGCGGCGGAGTTCTTC; D: TRBD1; V: TRBV5-1; size: -; J: TRBJ2-1
CDR3: CASTLAPQGYGYTF; DNA: TGTGCCAGCACCCTAGCCCCACAGGGATATGGCTACACCTTC; D: -; V: TRBV28; size: -; J: TRBJ1-2
CDR3: CATMGQLNTEAFF; DNA: TGTGCCACTATGGGGCAGCTGAACACTGAAGCTTTCTTT; D: -; V: TRBV6-5; size: -; J: TRBJ1-1
CDR3: CATSRYGQTSQDTQYF; DNA: TGTGCCACCAGCAGATACGGACAGACATCGCAAGATACGCAGTATTTT; D: -; V: TRBV15; size: -; J: TRBJ2-3
CDR3: CASSQGVLPYEQYF; DNA: TGTGCCAGCAGCCAAGGAGTGCTACCCTACGAGCAGTACTTC; D: -; V: TRBV14; size: -; J: TRBJ2-7
CDR3: CASKLLAGESYEQYF; DNA: TGTGCCAGCAAACTTCTAGCGGGAGAGTCCTACGAGCAGTACTTC; D: TRBD2; V: TRBV28; size: -; J: TRBJ2-7
CDR3: CASSQQGSQPQHF; DNA: TGTGCCAGTAGTCAACAGGGAAGTCAGCCCCAGCATTTT; D: -; V: TRBV19; size: once; J: TRBJ1-5
CDR3: CASSLVNEQYF; DNA: TGTGCCAGCAGTTTGGTGAACGAGCAGTACTTC; D: -; V: TRBV28; size: -; J: TRBJ2-7
CDR3: CASSPDADREKLFF; DNA: TGTGCCAGCTCACCCGACGCGGATCGTGAAAAACTGTTTTTT; D: -; V: TRBV18; size: few; J: TRBJ1-4
CDR3: CASSFQDRVANQPQHF; DNA: TGTGCCAGCAGTTTTCAGGACAGGGTTGCCAATCAGCCCCAGCATTTT; D: TRBD1; V: TRBV6-5; size: once; J: TRBJ1-5
CDR3: CASSFFSGRAGETQYF; DNA: TGTGCCAGCAGCTTCTTCAGCGGGAGGGCCGGTGAGACCCAGTACTTC; D: TRBD2; V: TRBV7-6; size: -; J: TRBJ2-5
CDR3: CASSVGSGSSNEQFF; DNA: TGTGCCAGCAGCGTAGGTAGCGGGAGTTCTAATGAGCAGTTCTTC; D: TRBD2; V: TRBV9; size: -; J: TRBJ2-1
CDR3: CASRSGQGRYEQYF; DNA: TGTGCCAGCAGATCCGGACAGGGGAGGTACGAGCAGTACTTC; D: TRBD1; V: TRBV6-6; size: -; J: TRBJ2-7
CDR3: CASSQDDAASYEQYF; DNA: TGTGCCAGCAGCCAAGACGACGCAGCCTCCTACGAGCAGTACTTC; D: -; V: TRBV4-2; size: medium-sized; J: TRBJ2-7
CDR3: CASSFGRWDTDTQYF; DNA: TGTGCCAGCAGTTTTGGGAGGTGGGACACAGATACGCAGTATTTT; D: -; V: TRBV27; size: -; J: TRBJ2-3
CDR3: CASSLGQGLEQYF; DNA: TGTGCCAGCAGTCTGGGACAGGGTCTCGAGCAGTACTTC; D: TRBD1; V: TRBV2; size: -; J: TRBJ2-7
CDR3: CASSSRLAGTSQYF; DNA: TGTGCCAGCAGCTCCCGACTAGCGGGAACATCGCAGTACTTC; D: TRBD2; V: TRBV11-2; size: -; J: TRBJ2-7
CDR3: CASSSVAGRGHGYTF; DNA: TGTGCCAGTAGTAGCGTAGCAGGCAGGGGGCATGGCTACACCTTC; D: TRBD1; V: TRBV19; size: -; J: TRBJ1-2